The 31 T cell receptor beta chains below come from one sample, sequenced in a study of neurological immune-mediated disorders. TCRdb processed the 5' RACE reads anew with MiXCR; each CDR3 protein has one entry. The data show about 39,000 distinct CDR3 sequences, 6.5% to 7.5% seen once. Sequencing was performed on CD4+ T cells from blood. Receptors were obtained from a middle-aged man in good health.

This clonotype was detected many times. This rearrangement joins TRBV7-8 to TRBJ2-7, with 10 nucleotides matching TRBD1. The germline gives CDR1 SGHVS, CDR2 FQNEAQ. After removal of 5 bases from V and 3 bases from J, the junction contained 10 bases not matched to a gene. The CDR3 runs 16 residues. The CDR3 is CASSGARDRGIYEQYF. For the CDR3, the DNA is TGTGCCAGCAGCGGAGCACGGGACAGGGGAATCTACGAGCAGTACTTC.

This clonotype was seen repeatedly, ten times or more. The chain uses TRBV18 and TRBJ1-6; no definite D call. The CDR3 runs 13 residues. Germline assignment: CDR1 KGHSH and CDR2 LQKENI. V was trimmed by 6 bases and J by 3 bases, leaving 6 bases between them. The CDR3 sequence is CASSPIYNSPLHF. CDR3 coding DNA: TGTGCCAGCTCTCCAATCTATAATTCACCCCTCCACTTT.

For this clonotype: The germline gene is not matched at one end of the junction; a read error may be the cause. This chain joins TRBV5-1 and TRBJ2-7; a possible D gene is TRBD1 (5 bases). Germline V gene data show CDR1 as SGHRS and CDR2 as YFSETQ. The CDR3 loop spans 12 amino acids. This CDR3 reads CASSRQGIKRYF. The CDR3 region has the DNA TGCGCTAGCAGCAGGCAGGGAATCAAGCGGTACTTC.

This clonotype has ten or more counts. CDR3 loop: CASSQSQIAKNIQYF. The CDR3 DNA follows: TGTGCCAGCAGCCAATCCCAGATAGCCAAAAACATTCAGTACTTC. The chain has TRBV3-1 and TRBJ2-4; D is uncertain. Trimming cost V 2 bases and J 0 bases, with 8 bases left between them. This CDR3 has 15 residues. Germline lookup yields CDR1 LGHDT and CDR2 YNNKEL (reference sequence).

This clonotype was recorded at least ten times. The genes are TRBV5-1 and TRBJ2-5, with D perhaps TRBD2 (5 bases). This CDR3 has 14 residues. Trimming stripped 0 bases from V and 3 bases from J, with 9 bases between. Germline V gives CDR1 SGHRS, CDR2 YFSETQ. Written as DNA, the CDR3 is TGCGCCAGCAGCTTGGGACGGGGAAAAGAGACCCAGTACTTC. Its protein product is CASSLGRGKETQYF.

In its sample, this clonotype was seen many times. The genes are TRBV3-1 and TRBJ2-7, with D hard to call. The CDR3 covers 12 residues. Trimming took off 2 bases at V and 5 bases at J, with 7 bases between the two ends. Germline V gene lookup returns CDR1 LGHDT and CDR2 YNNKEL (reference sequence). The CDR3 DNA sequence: TGTGCCAGCAGCCAATTGAGACACGAGCAGTACTTC. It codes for CASSQLRHEQYF.

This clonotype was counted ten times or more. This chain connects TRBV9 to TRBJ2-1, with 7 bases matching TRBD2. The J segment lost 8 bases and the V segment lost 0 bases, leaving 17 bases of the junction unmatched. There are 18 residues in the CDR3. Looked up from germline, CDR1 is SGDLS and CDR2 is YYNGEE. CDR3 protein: CASSVATWDYFPPDEQFF. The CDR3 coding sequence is TGTGCCAGCAGCGTAGCTACGTGGGACTATTTCCCTCCGGATGAGCAGTTCTTC.

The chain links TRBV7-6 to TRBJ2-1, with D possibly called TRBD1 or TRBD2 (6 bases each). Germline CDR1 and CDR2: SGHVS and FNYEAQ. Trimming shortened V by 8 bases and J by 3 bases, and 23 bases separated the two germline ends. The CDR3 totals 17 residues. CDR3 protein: CASASPSEGGFYNEQFF. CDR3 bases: TGTGCCAGCGCGTCCCCTTCCGAGGGGGGCTTCTACAATGAGCAGTTCTTC.

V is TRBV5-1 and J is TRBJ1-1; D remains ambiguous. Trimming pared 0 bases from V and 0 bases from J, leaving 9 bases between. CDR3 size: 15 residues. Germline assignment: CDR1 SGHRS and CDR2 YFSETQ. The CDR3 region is CASSLDRALNTEAFF. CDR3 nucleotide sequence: TGCGCCAGCAGCTTGGACCGGGCCCTGAACACTGAAGCTTTCTTT.

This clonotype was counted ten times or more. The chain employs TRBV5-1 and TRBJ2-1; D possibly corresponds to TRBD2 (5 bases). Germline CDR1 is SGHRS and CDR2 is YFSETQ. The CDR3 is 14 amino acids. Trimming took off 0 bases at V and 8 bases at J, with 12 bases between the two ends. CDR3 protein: CASSLARGADEQFF. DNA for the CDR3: TGCGCCAGCAGCTTGGCCCGGGGAGCCGATGAGCAGTTCTTC.

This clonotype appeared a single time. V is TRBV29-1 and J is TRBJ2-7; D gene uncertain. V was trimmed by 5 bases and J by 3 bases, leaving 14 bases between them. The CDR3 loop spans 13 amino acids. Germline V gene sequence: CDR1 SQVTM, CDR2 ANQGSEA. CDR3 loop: CSVSGTVNYEQYF. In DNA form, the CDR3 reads TGCAGCGTTTCCGGCACTGTCAACTACGAGCAGTACTTC.

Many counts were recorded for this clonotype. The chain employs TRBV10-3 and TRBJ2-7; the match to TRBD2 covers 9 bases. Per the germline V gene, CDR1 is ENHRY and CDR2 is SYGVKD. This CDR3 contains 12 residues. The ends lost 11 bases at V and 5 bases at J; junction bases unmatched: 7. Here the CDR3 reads CAAAGGSHEQYF. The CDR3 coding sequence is TGTGCCGCCGCGGGGGGGTCTCACGAGCAGTACTTC.

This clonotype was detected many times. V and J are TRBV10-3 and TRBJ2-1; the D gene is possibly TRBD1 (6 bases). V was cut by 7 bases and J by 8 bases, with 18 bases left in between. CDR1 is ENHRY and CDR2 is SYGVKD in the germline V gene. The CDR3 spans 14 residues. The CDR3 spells CAINPAGDSYEQFF. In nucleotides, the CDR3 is TGTGCCATCAATCCGGCAGGGGATTCGTATGAGCAGTTCTTC.

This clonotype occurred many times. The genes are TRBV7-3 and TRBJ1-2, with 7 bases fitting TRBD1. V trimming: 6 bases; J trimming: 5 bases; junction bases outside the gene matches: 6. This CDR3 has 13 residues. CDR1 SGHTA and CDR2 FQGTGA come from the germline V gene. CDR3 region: CASSSPGQYGYTF. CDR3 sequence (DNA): TGTGCCAGCAGTTCGCCGGGACAGTATGGCTACACCTTC.

CDR3: CASSVTGTRSNVDTQYF. CDR3 coding DNA: TGTGCCAGCAGCGTCACCGGGACACGGTCCAATGTGGATACGCAGTATTTT. The chain links TRBV9 to TRBJ2-3; D perhaps matches TRBD1 (6 bases). Trimming stripped 2 bases from V and 6 bases from J, with 22 bases between. CDR1 SGDLS and CDR2 YYNGEE come from the germline V gene. This CDR3 has 17 residues.

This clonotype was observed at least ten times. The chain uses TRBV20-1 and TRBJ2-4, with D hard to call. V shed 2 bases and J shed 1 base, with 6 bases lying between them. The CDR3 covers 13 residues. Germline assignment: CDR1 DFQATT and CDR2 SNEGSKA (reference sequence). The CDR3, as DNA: TGCAGTGCTAGATGGCAGGCCAAAAACATTCAGTACTTC. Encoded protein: CSARWQAKNIQYF.

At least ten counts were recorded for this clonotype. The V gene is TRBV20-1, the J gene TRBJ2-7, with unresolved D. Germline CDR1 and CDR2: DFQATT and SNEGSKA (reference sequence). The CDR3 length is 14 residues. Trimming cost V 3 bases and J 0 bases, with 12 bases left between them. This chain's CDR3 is CSARGQSSSYEQYF. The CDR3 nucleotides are TGCAGTGCTAGGGGCCAGTCCTCCTCCTACGAGCAGTACTTC.

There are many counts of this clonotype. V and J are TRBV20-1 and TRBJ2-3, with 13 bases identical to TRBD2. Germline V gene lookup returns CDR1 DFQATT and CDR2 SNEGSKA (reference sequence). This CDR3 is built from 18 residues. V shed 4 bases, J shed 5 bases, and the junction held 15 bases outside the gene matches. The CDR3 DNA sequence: TGCAGTGCTAACGGTGATTTGGTACTAGCGGGAGGGCGAGATACGCAGTATTTT. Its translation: CSANGDLVLAGGRDTQYF.

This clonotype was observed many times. This chain's CDR3 is CASSGPTSGTREQYF. The CDR3 region has the DNA TGTGCCAGCAGCGGACCTACTAGCGGGACTCGCGAGCAGTACTTC. The chain has TRBV7-9 and TRBJ2-7, with TRBD2 identical over 10 bases. The CDR3 spans 15 residues. After removal of 5 bases from V and 6 bases from J, the junction contained 10 bases not matched to a gene. CDR1 is SEHNR and CDR2 is FQNEAQ in the germline V gene (reference sequence).

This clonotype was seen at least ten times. The CDR3 DNA reads TGCAGTGCTACAGGGGGCTCGGGCAATCAGCCCCAGCATTTT. Amino acids: CSATGGSGNQPQHF. The V call is TRBV20-1, the J call TRBJ1-5, with TRBD1 matching over 8 bases. CDR3 length equals 14 residues. CDR1 and CDR2 (germline): DFQATT, SNEGSKA (reference sequence). The trim removed 4 bases at V and 2 bases at J, leaving 4 bases unmatched.

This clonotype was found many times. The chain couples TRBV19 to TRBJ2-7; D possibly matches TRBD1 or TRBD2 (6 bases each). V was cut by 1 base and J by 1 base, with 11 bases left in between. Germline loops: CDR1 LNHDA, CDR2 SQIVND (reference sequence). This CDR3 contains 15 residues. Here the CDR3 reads CASSIGQGGSYEQYF. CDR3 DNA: TGTGCCAGTAGTATAGGACAAGGGGGGTCCTACGAGCAGTACTTC.

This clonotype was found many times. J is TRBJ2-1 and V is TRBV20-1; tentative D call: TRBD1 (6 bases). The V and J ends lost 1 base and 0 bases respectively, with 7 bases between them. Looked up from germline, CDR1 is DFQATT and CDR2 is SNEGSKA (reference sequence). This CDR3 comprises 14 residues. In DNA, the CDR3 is TGCAGTGCTAGAGGGACAGACTCCTACAATGAGCAGTTCTTC. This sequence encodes CSARGTDSYNEQFF.

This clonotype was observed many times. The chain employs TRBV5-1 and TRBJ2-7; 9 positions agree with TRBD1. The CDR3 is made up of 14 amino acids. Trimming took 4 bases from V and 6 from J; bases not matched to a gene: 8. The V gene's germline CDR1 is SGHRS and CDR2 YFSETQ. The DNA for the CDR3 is TGCGCCAGCAGCCCGGGACAGGGAAAATCCGAGCAGTACTTC. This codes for CASSPGQGKSEQYF.

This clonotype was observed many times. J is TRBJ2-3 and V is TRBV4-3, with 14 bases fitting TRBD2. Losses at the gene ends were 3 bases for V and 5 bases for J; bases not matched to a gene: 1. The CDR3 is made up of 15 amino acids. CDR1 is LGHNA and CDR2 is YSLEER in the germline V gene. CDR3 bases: TGCGCCAGCAGCCAGGGACTAGCGGGAGTAGATACGCAGTATTTT. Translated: CASSQGLAGVDTQYF.

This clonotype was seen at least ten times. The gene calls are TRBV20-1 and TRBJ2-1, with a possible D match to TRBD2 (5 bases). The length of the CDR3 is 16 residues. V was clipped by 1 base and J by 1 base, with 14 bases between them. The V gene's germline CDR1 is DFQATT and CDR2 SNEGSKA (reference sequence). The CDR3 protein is CSARVSAGESYNEQFF. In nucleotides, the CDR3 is TGCAGTGCTAGAGTATCGGCGGGCGAGTCCTACAATGAGCAGTTCTTC.

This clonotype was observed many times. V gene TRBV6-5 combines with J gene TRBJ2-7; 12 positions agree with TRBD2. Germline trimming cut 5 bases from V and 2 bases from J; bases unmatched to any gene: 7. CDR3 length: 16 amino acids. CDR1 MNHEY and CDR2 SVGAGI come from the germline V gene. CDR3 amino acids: CASSPQTSGSPYEQYF. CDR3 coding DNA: TGTGCCAGCAGTCCCCAGACTAGCGGGAGTCCCTACGAGCAGTACTTC.

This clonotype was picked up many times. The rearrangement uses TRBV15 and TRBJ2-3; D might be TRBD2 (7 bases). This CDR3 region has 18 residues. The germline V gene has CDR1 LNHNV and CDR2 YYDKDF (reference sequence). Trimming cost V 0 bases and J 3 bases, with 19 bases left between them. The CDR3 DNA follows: TGTGCCACCAGCAGAGATAAGAAGGGGGGAGGGCCTACAGATACGCAGTATTTT. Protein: CATSRDKKGGGPTDTQYF. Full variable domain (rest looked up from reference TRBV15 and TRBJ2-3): DAMVIQNPRYQVTQFGKPVTLSCSQTLNHNVMYWYQQKSSQAPKLLFHYYDKDFNNEADTPDNFQSRRPNTSFCFLDIRSPGLGDTAMYLCATSRDKKGGGPTDTQYFGPGTRLTVL.

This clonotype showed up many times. CDR3 sequence: CASSLGRSGANVLTF. The CDR3 DNA reads TGCGCCAGCAGCTTGGGACGTTCTGGGGCCAACGTCCTGACTTTC. V usage is TRBV5-1 and J usage is TRBJ2-6; D is unclear. V lost 0 bases and J 1 base, leaving 5 bases between the germline ends. The length of the CDR3 is 15 residues. Germline CDR1 SGHRS, CDR2 YFSETQ.

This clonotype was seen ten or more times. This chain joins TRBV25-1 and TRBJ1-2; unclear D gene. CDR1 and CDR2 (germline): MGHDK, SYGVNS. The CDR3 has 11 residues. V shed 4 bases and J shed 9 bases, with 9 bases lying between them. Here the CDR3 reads CASSALIRYTF. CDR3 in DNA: TGTGCCAGCAGTGCCTTGATACGCTACACCTTC.

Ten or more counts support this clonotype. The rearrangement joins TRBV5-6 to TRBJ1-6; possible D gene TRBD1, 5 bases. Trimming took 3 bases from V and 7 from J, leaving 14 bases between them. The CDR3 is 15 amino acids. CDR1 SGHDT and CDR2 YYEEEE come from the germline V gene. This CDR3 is CASSSLGERNSPLHF. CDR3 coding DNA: TGTGCCAGCAGCTCATTAGGGGAGAGGAATTCACCCCTCCACTTT.

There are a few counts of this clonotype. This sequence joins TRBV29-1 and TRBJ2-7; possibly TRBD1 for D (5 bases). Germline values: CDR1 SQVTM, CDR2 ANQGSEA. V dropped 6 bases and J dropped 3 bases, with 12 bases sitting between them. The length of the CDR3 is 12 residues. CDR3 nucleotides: TGCAGCGTAGACAGCAGACTCTACGAGCAGTACTTC. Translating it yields CSVDSRLYEQYF.